The clone carrying this T cell receptor (beta chain) was recorded only once. The antigen remains undetermined. The junction does not match germline at one end; this may be a read error. This entry is derived from a study of CD8+CD57+ T cells in acquired aplastic anemia. Germline CDR1 SGHTA, CDR2 FQGTGA. The CDR3 loop spans 14 amino acids. Template material for TCR beta VDJ and CDR3 profiling consisted of genomic DNA. TCRdb processed the reads anew with MiXCR; each CDR3 protein has one entry. This table holds fewer than 250,000 distinct CDR3 sequences, about half found once. Whole-study results and caveats: Between the patient and control groups, CD8+ Simpson's diversity did not differ significantly.

Sequencing used sorted CD4+, CD8+, or CD8+CD57+ T cells (not recorded which) from PBMCs. The J gene is TRBJ2-4, the V gene TRBV7-3, with no clear D. The TCR comes from a human donor in good health, serving as a control. CDR3 amino acids: CATSIYGSIDIQYF. CDR3 coding DNA: TGTGCCACCAGCATTTACGGCTCGATTGACATTCAGTACTTC.